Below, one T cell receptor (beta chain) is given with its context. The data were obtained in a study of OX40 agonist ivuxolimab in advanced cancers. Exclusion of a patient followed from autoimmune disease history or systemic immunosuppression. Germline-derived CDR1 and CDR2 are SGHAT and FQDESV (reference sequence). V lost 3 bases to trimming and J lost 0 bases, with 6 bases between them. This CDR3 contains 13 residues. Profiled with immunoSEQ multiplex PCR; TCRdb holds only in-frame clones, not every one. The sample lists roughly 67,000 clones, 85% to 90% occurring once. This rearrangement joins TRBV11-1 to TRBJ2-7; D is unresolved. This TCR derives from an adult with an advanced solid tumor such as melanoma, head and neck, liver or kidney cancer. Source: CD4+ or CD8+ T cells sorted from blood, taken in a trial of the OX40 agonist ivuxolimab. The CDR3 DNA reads TGTGCCAGCAGCTTCCCTGGCTCCTACGAGCAGTACTTC. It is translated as CASSFPGSYEQYF.